Shown below are 18 T cell receptor beta chains from a single sample sequenced in a study of cytomegalovirus exposure and HLA in healthy donors. Data came from immunoSEQ multiplex PCR; TCRdb stores just in-frame clones and leaves some out. The sample comprises tens of thousands of clones, roughly nine tenths of which are singletons, and around 1.1% rests with the top ten. The sequenced sample was PBMCs. The receptors here all came from a young man in good health and CMV-seronegative.

The V gene is TRBV15, the J gene TRBJ1-4, with a weak D call TRBD1 (6 bases). The V and J ends lost 4 bases and 8 bases respectively, with 14 bases between them. CDR3 length: 14 residues. The germline CDR1 and CDR2 sequences are LNHNV and YYDKDF (reference sequence). The CDR3 loop reads CATSTGALQEKLFF. The CDR3 DNA follows: TGTGCCACCAGCACAGGGGCTTTACAAGAAAAACTGTTTTTT.

The chain uses TRBV15 and TRBJ2-1; 10 bases map to TRBD2. This CDR3 has 17 amino acids. The germline gives CDR1 LNHNV, CDR2 YYDKDF (reference sequence). The V gene end was trimmed by 0 bases and the J gene end by 1 base; junction bases not matched to a gene: 3. The CDR3 region has the DNA TGTGCCACCAGCAGAGATCGAGCGGGAGGGTCCTACAATGAGCAGTTCTTC. It yields the protein CATSRDRAGGSYNEQFF.

The genes are TRBV11-3 and TRBJ2-1; D not resolved. Trimming stripped 0 bases from V and 4 bases from J, with 4 bases between. The length of the CDR3 is 13 residues. Germline CDR1 and CDR2: SGHNT and YENEEA. In DNA form, the CDR3 reads TGTGCCAGCAGCTTAGACAGTTACAATGAGCAGTTCTTC. It yields the protein CASSLDSYNEQFF.

This clone was seen just once. The rearrangement joins TRBV11-3 to TRBJ2-2, with TRBD1 matching 7 bases. Germline V CDR1 and CDR2: SGHNT, YENEEA. The J segment lost 2 bases and the V segment lost 5 bases, leaving 5 bases of the junction unmatched. The CDR3 consists of 15 residues. CDR3 loop: CASSTGTVNTGELFF. The CDR3 DNA reads as TGTGCCAGCAGCACCGGGACAGTTAACACCGGGGAGCTGTTTTTT.

The chain joins TRBV10-3 to TRBJ2-5, with TRBD2 matching over 7 bases. Looked up from germline, CDR1 is ENHRY and CDR2 is SYGVKD. The CDR3 runs 12 residues. V was pared by 10 bases and J by 1 base, with 3 bases of the junction left unmatched. In nucleotides, the CDR3 is TGTGCCAGTGGGGAGGGCCAAGAGACCCAGTACTTC. Protein product: CASGEGQETQYF.

This rearrangement joins TRBV4-3 to TRBJ2-7; 9 nucleotides line up with TRBD2. Germline loops: CDR1 LGHNA, CDR2 YSLEER. Germline trimming cut 0 bases from V and 2 bases from J; bases unmatched to any gene: 5. This CDR3 comprises 16 residues. DNA of the CDR3: TGCGCCAGCAGCCAAGATCCTAGCGGGACCCCCTACGAGCAGTACTTC. Protein product: CASSQDPSGTPYEQYF.

The chain recombines TRBV5-1 with TRBJ2-1; 9 positions agree with TRBD1. J gave up 8 bases and V 4 bases, and 13 bases lay outside the gene matches. The CDR3 is 16 amino acids. CDR1 SGHRS and CDR2 YFSETQ come from the germline V gene. The CDR3 DNA follows: TGCGCCAGCAGCGCTACTATGGGACAGGGAGTCCATGAGCAGTTCTTC. This encodes CASSATMGQGVHEQFF.

This clone was counted only a few times. The V gene is TRBV5-8, the J gene TRBJ2-7; D not resolved. The CDR3 has 13 amino acids. Germline V CDR1 and CDR2: SGHTS, YDEGEE. V lost 3 bases to trimming and J lost 0 bases, with 7 bases between them. Written as DNA, the CDR3 is TGTGCCAGCAGCTCCGTCAGCTCCTACGAGCAGTACTTC. Protein: CASSSVSSYEQYF.

The chain recombines TRBV6-5 with TRBJ2-5, with unresolved D. This CDR3 contains 13 residues. Germline-derived CDR1 and CDR2 are MNHEY and SVGAGI. V shed 6 bases and J shed 5 bases, with 13 bases lying between them. CDR3 amino acids: CASSPITVETQYF. The CDR3 bases are TGTGCCAGCAGCCCTATCACCGTCGAGACCCAGTACTTC.

The V gene is TRBV6-5, the J gene TRBJ2-5; maybe TRBD1 (6 bases). With 6 bases removed from V and 7 bases from J, the gap between germline ends came to 21 bases. CDR3 length equals 15 residues. Germline V gene lookup returns CDR1 MNHEY and CDR2 SVGAGI. In nucleotides, the CDR3 is TGTGCCAGCAGCCCCGGGACGGATTCACAGGGGACCCAGTACTTC. Residues: CASSPGTDSQGTQYF.

Points on this clone: At one boundary the junction diverges from the germline segment, which might be a read error. CDR3 in amino acids: CASSLSGRAGLLF. The CDR3 DNA is TGTGCCAGCAGTCTTAGCGGGAGGGCCGGGCTGCTCTTC. The rearrangement joins TRBV28 to TRBJ2-1; 11 positions match TRBD2. From germline, CDR1 is MDHEN and CDR2 SYDVKM. The CDR3 spans 13 residues. Drawing the rest from reference TRBV28 and TRBJ2-1, the complete variable domain is DVKVTQSSRYLVKRTGEKVFLECVQDMDHENMFWYRQDPGLGLRLIYFSYDVKMKEKGDIPEGYSVSREKKERFSLILESASTNQTSMYLCASSLSGRAGLLFGPGTRLTVL.

The chain couples TRBV4-1 to TRBJ2-2, with 8 bases matching TRBD2. The CDR3 runs 17 residues. Germline loops: CDR1 MGHRA, CDR2 YSYEKL. Trimming at V came to 0 bases and at J to 3 bases, leaving 6 bases not matched to a gene. CDR3 loop: CASSQDQHSGDTGELFF. CDR3 in DNA: TGCGCCAGCAGCCAAGATCAACATAGCGGGGACACCGGGGAGCTGTTTTTT.

The gene calls are TRBV9 and TRBJ2-5, with D uncertain. Germline V lookup: CDR1 SGDLS, CDR2 YYNGEE. The length of the CDR3 is 16 residues. V lost 0 bases to trimming and J lost 1 base, with 13 bases between them. The CDR3 region is CASSVGGGQIQETQYF. The CDR3, as DNA: TGTGCCAGCAGCGTAGGCGGCGGTCAGATCCAAGAGACCCAGTACTTC.

The chain is built from TRBV27 and TRBJ1-1, with 9 bases identical to TRBD1. Germline V gene sequence: CDR1 MNHEY, CDR2 SMNVEV (reference sequence). V gave up 3 bases and J gave up 1 base; unmatched junction bases: 3. CDR3 length: 15 residues. Here the CDR3 reads CASSFEGQGNTEAFF. The CDR3 DNA follows: TGTGCCAGCAGTTTTGAGGGACAGGGGAACACTGAAGCTTTCTTT.

The J gene is TRBJ2-7, the V gene TRBV29-1; 8 positions agree with TRBD1. From germline, CDR1 is SQVTM and CDR2 ANQGSEA. The V gene end was trimmed by 0 bases and the J gene end by 5 bases; junction bases not matched to a gene: 9. CDR3 length equals 15 residues. CDR3 DNA: TGCAGCGTTGAAGAAGATGAGGGACAGGAGGACGAGCAGTACTTC. Translation: CSVEEDEGQEDEQYF.

This clone showed up just once. The chain recombines TRBV5-6 with TRBJ2-5, with D tentatively TRBD1 (6 bases). The CDR3 covers 15 residues. In germline, CDR1 is SGHDT, CDR2 YYEEEE. The V gene lost 0 bases and the J gene lost 1 base, with 10 bases spanning the gap. The CDR3 region is CASSLVQGIQETQYF. The DNA of the CDR3 is TGTGCCAGCAGCTTGGTTCAGGGGATCCAAGAGACCCAGTACTTC.

CDR3 residues: CASSLPGAGEKLFF. The CDR3 DNA is TGTGCCAGCAGCCTCCCGGGTGCGGGGGAAAAACTGTTTTTT. The rearrangement links TRBV7-9 to TRBJ1-4; no clear D gene. The germline V gene has CDR1 SEHNR and CDR2 FQNEAQ (reference sequence). Trimming stripped 5 bases from V and 8 bases from J, with 15 bases between. The CDR3 loop spans 14 amino acids. Variable domain in full (rest from reference TRBV7-9 and TRBJ1-4): DTGVSQNPRHKITKRGQNVTFRCDPISEHNRLYWYRQTLGQGPEFLTYFQNEAQLEKSRLLSDRFSAERPKGSFSTLEIQRTEQGDSAMYLCASSLPGAGEKLFFGSGTQLSVL.

V usage is TRBV5-5 and J usage is TRBJ2-7, with 8 bases lining up with TRBD2. Germline assignment: CDR1 SGHKS and CDR2 YYEKEE (reference sequence). V lost 3 bases, J lost 3 bases, and 11 bases stayed unmatched. The CDR3 is 16 residues long. The CDR3 loop reads CASSWTGGLGGYEQYF. The CDR3 DNA sequence: TGTGCCAGCAGCTGGACGGGAGGGCTGGGAGGCTACGAGCAGTACTTC.